Shown below are 7 T cell receptor beta chains from a single sample sequenced in a study of T cells in Graves' hyperthyroidism and ophthalmopathy. The TCR beta CDR3 regions underwent amplification using RNA transcripts as the source. With the HTBI primer set, the TCR CDR3 went through a first round of RT-PCR. TCRdb reprocessed the multiplex PCR reads via MiXCR and lists one record per CDR3 protein. The data hold about 300,000 distinct CDR3 sequences, with roughly 19% observed a single time. Sequences were obtained from blood. Receptors originate from a man over 45 with Graves' ophthalmopathy.

The rearrangement uses TRBV9 and TRBJ2-1; D may correspond to TRBD1 or TRBD2 (6 bases each). V lost 4 bases, J lost 8 bases, and 13 bases lay in between. CDR3 length: 13 residues. Germline values: CDR1 SGDLS, CDR2 YYNGEE. The CDR3 nucleotides read TGTGCCAGCAGCTTCGGACAGCGGGATGAGCAGTTCTTC. It yields the protein CASSFGQRDEQFF. Full variable domain (missing parts from reference TRBV9 and TRBJ2-1): DSGVTQTPKHLITATGQRVTLRCSPRSGDLSVYWYQQSLDQGLQFLIQYYNGEERAKGNILERFSAQQFPDLHSELNLSSLELGDSALYFCASSFGQRDEQFFGPGTRLTVL.

The sample holds many counts of this clonotype. The chain joins TRBV12-3 or TRBV12-4 to TRBJ2-1, with a weak D call TRBD2 (5 bases). Trimming left V 4 bases short and J 0 bases short, with 16 bases between. CDR3 size: 17 residues. Here the CDR3 reads CASSSPFTRNSYNEQFF. DNA for the CDR3: TGTGCCAGCAGTTCTCCTTTCACTAGAAACTCCTACAATGAGCAGTTCTTC.

This clonotype has more than one count but fewer than ten. V is TRBV6-1 and J is TRBJ2-1; 12 nucleotides match TRBD2. Unmatched junction bases numbered 4, after V lost 4 bases and J lost 6 bases. The CDR3 contains 15 residues. Germline values: CDR1 MNHNS, CDR2 SASEGT. CDR3 region: CASSGLAGVSNEQFF. CDR3 DNA sequence: TGTGCCAGCAGTGGACTAGCGGGAGTGTCCAATGAGCAGTTCTTC.

This clonotype was observed many times. The chain links TRBV29-1 to TRBJ1-2; D is possibly TRBD1 (5 bases). Per the germline V gene, CDR1 is SQVTM and CDR2 is ANQGSEA. The V end was cut by 4 bases, the J end by 8 bases, with 14 bases between. The CDR3 covers 12 residues. The CDR3 region is CSVAVGWGGYTF. DNA of the CDR3: TGCAGCGTTGCAGTGGGATGGGGGGGCTACACCTTC.

This clonotype has just a few counts. V gene TRBV7-3 combines with J gene TRBJ2-2; 8 bases are a match to TRBD2. This CDR3 contains 13 residues. J gave up 7 bases and V 3 bases, and 1 base lay outside the gene matches. Germline values: CDR1 SGHTA, CDR2 FQGTGA. The CDR3 is CASSFSGSGELFF. The CDR3 DNA reads as TGTGCCAGCAGCTTCAGCGGGAGCGGGGAGCTGTTTTTT.

This clonotype was counted many times. The chain recombines TRBV12-3 or TRBV12-4 with TRBJ1-5, with 9 bases aligning to TRBD1. The V gene end was trimmed by 5 bases and the J gene end by 11 bases; junction bases not matched to a gene: 13. The CDR3 extends over 15 amino acids. The DNA for the CDR3 is TGTGCCAGCAGTGCTGGAGGACAGGGGCAATGGGCCCAGCATTTT. Residues: CASSAGGQGQWAQHF.

The chain uses TRBV28 and TRBJ2-2, with D uncertain. Per germline, CDR1 MDHEN and CDR2 SYDVKM. The CDR3 spans 12 residues. Trimming left V 7 bases short and J 7 bases short, with 10 bases between. CDR3 sequence: CASKLGVGELFF. CDR3 nucleotide sequence: TGTGCCAGCAAGCTCGGAGTCGGGGAGCTGTTTTTT.